Listed here is a single T cell receptor beta chain. The antigen remains unidentified. With a much larger clone just one base away, this may be a read error. Study observations and caveats: Tumor memory CD4+ T cell TCR gene usage was found to cluster with blood and lymph node memory CD4+ cells and with lymph node naive CD4+ cells. Tumor Treg TCRs overlapped most with tumor naive CD4+ cells.

TRBV12-4/TRBJ1-2 clonotypes were amplified with adaptor-ligated barcode primers. From the multiplex PCR reads, TCRdb called clonotypes with MiXCR, one entry per CDR3 protein. The data contain over a thousand distinct CDR3 sequences, about 20% of them seen just once; the ten biggest clones take up around 17%. Naive CD4+ T cells were purified with Tregs depleted by CD25. This CDR3 is 15 amino acids long. This rearrangement joins TRBV12-3 or TRBV12-4 to TRBJ1-2; D uncertain. The TCR comes from a female donor with breast cancer. The material sequenced was naive CD4+ T cells sorted from blood. Subset given: naive CD4+ T cells, CD4+CD45RA+CD25-. The CDR3 reads CASGLRPGQSYGYTF. CDR3 nucleotides: TGTGCCAGCGGTTTAAGGCCCGGGCAGAGCTATGGCTACACCTTC.